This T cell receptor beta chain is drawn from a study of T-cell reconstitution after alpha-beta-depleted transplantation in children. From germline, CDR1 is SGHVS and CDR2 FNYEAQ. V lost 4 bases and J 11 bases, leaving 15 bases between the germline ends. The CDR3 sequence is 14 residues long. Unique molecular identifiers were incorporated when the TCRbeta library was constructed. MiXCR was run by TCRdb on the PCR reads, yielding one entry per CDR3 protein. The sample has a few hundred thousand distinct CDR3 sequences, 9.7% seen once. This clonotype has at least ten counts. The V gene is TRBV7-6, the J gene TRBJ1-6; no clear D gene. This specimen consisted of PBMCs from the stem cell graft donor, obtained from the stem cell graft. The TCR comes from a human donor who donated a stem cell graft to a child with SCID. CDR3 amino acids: CASSSRTRGTPLHF. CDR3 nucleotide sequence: TGTGCCAGCAGCTCGAGGACTAGAGGGACACCCCTCCACTTT.